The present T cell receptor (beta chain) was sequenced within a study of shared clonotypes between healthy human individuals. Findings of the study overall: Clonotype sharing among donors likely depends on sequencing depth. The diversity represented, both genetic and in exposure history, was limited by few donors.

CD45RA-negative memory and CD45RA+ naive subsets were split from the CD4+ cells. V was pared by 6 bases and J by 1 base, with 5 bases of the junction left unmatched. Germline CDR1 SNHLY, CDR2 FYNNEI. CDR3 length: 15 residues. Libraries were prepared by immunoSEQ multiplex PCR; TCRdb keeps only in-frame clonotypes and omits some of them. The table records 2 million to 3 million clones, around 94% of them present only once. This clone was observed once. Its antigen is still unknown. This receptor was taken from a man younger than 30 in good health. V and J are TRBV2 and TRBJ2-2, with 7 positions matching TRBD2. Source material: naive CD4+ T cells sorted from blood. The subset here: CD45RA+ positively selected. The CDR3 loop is CASRGTNQNTGELFF. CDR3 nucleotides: TGTGCCAGCAGGGGGACTAACCAGAACACCGGGGAGCTGTTTTTT.